This T cell receptor (beta chain) was sequenced in a study of blood T cells in healthy people across ages. In the study overall: About one barcoded beta molecule per two T cells was the capture yield of template switching. Study-wide findings and caveats: Bulk PBMC profiling left naive and antigen-experienced comparisons inconclusive.

The germline gives CDR1 LGHDT, CDR2 YNNKEL (reference sequence). This CDR3 has 14 amino acids. V was shortened by 1 base and J by 1 base, with 8 bases between the two germline ends. It was with a sample-barcoded 5' primer and a J-beta primer mix that a second PCR of about 7 to 12 cycles was run. The template-switch adaptor, which had 12 random nucleotides, put a tag on each cDNA molecule. From the 5' RACE reads, TCRdb called clonotypes with MiXCR, one entry per CDR3 protein. Among about 780,000 distinct CDR3 sequences listed, around two thirds were seen once. There are a few counts of this clonotype. Its matching antigen is unknown. Every donor gave approximately 10 milliliters of peripheral blood.

Sequencing was done on a sample of blood. V usage is TRBV3-1 and J usage is TRBJ2-7; D is undetermined. This receptor was obtained from a man younger than 45 in good health. The CDR3 nucleotides are TGTGCCAGCAGCCAAGTTGGCCGGTCCTACGAGCAGTACTTC. Protein product: CASSQVGRSYEQYF.